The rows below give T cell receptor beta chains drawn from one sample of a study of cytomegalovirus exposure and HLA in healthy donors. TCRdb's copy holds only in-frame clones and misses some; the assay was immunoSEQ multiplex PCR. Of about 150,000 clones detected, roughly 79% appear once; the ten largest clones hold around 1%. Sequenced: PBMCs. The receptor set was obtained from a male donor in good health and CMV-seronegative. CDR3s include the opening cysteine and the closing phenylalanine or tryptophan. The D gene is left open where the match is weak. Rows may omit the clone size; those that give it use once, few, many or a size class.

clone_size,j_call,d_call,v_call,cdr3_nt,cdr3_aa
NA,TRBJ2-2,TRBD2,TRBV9,TGTGCCAGCAGCCCCGGACTAGCGGGGAACACCGGGGAGCTGTTTTTT,CASSPGLAGNTGELFF
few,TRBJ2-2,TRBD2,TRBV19,TGTGCCAGTAGTATACTCGCGGGGGGGCCTAACGGGGAGCTGTTTTTT,CASSILAGGPNGELFF
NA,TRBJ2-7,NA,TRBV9,TGTGCCAGGGGCCCCGCGAACGAGCAGTACTTC,CARGPANEQYF
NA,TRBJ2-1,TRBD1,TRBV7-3,TGTGCCAGCAGCTTAAATCCGGGGACAGGCGATGAGCAGTTCTTC,CASSLNPGTGDEQFF
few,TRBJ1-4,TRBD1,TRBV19,TGTGCCAGTAGCGGGACAGGGGGCAGTGAAAAACTGTTTTTT,CASSGTGGSEKLFF
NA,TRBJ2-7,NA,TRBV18,TGTGCCAGCTCACCACCGGGGCCCCTCTACGAGCAGTACTTC,CASSPPGPLYEQYF
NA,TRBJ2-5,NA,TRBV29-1,TGCAGCGTTGGACTCCAAGAGACCCAGTACTTC,CSVGLQETQYF
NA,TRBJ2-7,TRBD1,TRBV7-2,TGTGCCAGCAGCCGGTACAGGGGGAGCTACGAGCAGTACTTC,CASSRYRGSYEQYF
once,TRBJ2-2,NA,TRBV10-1,TGCGCCAGCAGTGAGGGGTACCCATTATCACAGGCCGGGGAGCTGTTTTTT,CASSEGYPLSQAGELFF
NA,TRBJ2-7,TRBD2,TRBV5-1,TGCGCCAGCAGCTTGGATTATCTAGCGGGTGGCTACGAGCAGTACTTC,CASSLDYLAGGYEQYF
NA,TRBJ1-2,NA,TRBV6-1,TGTGCCAGCAGTGAGCGAATTACAGAGAGCTATGGCTACACCTTC,CASSERITESYGYTF
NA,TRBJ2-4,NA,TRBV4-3,TGCGCCAGCAGCCAGGGCACAGGGTTTGAAAACATTCAGTACTTC,CASSQGTGFENIQYF
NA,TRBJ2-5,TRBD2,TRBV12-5,TGTGCTAGTGGTTCCTCCGGGACTAGCGGGACGTTGGTGGAGACCCAGTACTTC,CASGSSGTSGTLVETQYF
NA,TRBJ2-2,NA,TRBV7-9,TGTGCCAGCAGCTTAGCCCTCGGCACCGGGGAGCTGTTTTTT,CASSLALGTGELFF
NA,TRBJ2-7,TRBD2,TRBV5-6,TGTGCCAGCAGCTTGATTAGCGGGGGGGGTTCCCACGAGCAGTACTTC,CASSLISGGGSHEQYF
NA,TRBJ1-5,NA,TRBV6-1,TGTGCCAGCGGACTAGGGCCCCAGCATTTT,CASGLGPQHF
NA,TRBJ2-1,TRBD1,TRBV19,TGTGCCAGTAGTGTCGAGGGACAGGCCTACAATGAGCAGTTCTTC,CASSVEGQAYNEQFF
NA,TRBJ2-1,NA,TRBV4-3,TGCGCCAGCAGCCGAGGAAGCGGTGAGCAGTTCTTC,CASSRGSGEQFF